The 23 T cell receptor beta chains listed next were all sequenced from one sample in a study of T cell responses to AZD1222 COVID-19 vaccine. Using immunoSEQ multiplex PCR, the repertoire was profiled, and TCRdb retains in-frame clones only, with some absent. Found here are 130,000 to 150,000 clones, 92% of them singletons; the top ten hold 3.1%. Material: peripheral blood, obtained on day 0 of AZD1222 vaccination. The receptors stem from an adult in good health.

This rearrangement joins TRBV29-1 to TRBJ2-2; D is uncertain. The CDR3 sequence is 13 residues long. V lost 3 bases to trimming and J lost 6 bases, with 11 bases between them. Germline V gene data show CDR1 as SQVTM and CDR2 as ANQGSEA. The DNA of the CDR3 is TGCAGCGTTGATATCCTAGGCCCCGGGGAGCTGTTTTTT. It specifies CSVDILGPGELFF.

The chain links TRBV15 to TRBJ1-1; tentative D call: TRBD1 (6 bases). CDR1 is LNHNV, CDR2 YYDKDF, per germline (reference sequence). The CDR3 sequence is 14 residues long. V was clipped by 3 bases and J by 4 bases, with 12 bases between them. The CDR3 DNA reads as TGTGCCACCAGCAGGTGGGACACCCGCACTGAAGCTTTCTTT. Translation: CATSRWDTRTEAFF.

V gene TRBV15 combines with J gene TRBJ2-1, with 8 bases that match TRBD1. The CDR3 is 17 amino acids. CDR1 LNHNV and CDR2 YYDKDF come from the germline V gene (reference sequence). V shed 0 bases and J 2 bases; nucleotides not matched to a gene: 6. The CDR3 nucleotides read TGTGCCACCAGCAGAGATATCCCACAGGGGGCCTACAATGAGCAGTTCTTC. Residues: CATSRDIPQGAYNEQFF.

The V call is TRBV27, the J call TRBJ1-2, with 8 bases lining up with TRBD1. The V segment lost 3 bases and the J segment 4 bases; nucleotides outside the gene matches: 7. The CDR3 length is 15 residues. CDR1 is MNHEY and CDR2 is SMNVEV in the germline V gene (reference sequence). The CDR3 here is CASSFFGQGSYGYTF. Written as DNA, the CDR3 is TGTGCCAGCAGTTTTTTTGGACAGGGCTCCTATGGCTACACCTTC.

The chain combines TRBV2 with TRBJ1-3; 7 positions match TRBD1. CDR1 SNHLY and CDR2 FYNNEI come from the germline V gene. The CDR3 runs to 16 residues. Germline trimming cut 9 bases from V and 0 bases from J; bases unmatched to any gene: 11. CDR3 DNA: TGTGCCAGTTGGTCCAGGGGGGAAAGCTCTGGAAACACCATATATTTT. The encoded protein is CASWSRGESSGNTIYF.

V and J are TRBV6-1 and TRBJ1-3, with D unresolved. The CDR3 is 11 amino acids. Germline values: CDR1 MNHNS, CDR2 SASEGT. With 6 bases removed from V and 6 bases from J, the gap between germline ends came to 6 bases. The DNA for the CDR3 is TGTGCCAGCAGGCGGGAAAACACCATATATTTT. Its protein product is CASRRENTIYF.

The chain employs TRBV5-4 and TRBJ1-2, with a weak D call TRBD1 (5 bases). Germline-derived CDR1 and CDR2 are SGHNT and YYREEE (reference sequence). Trimming pared 4 bases from V and 4 bases from J, leaving 20 bases between. This CDR3 contains 16 residues. CDR3 coding DNA: TGTGCCAGCAGCCCAGAGTACTCCACGGGGGGCTATGGCTACACCTTC. Translated: CASSPEYSTGGYGYTF.

The gene calls are TRBV5-4 and TRBJ2-1; D is unclear. In germline, CDR1 is SGHNT, CDR2 YYREEE (reference sequence). V shed 5 bases and J shed 9 bases, with 15 bases lying between them. This CDR3 region has 13 residues. CDR3 nucleotide sequence: TGTGCCAGCAGAATAGGCGGCCACAGTGAGCAGTTCTTC. This translates into CASRIGGHSEQFF.

This chain links TRBV27 with TRBJ2-5; TRBD1 matches at 7 bases. Germline V gene data show CDR1 as MNHEY and CDR2 as SMNVEV (reference sequence). The V gene end was trimmed by 5 bases and the J gene end by 3 bases; junction bases not matched to a gene: 15. The CDR3 runs to 17 residues. CDR3 nucleotide sequence: TGTGCCAGCAGTCAGAAGAGAGGGACAGCTGGGGAAGAGACCCAGTACTTC. Translation: CASSQKRGTAGEETQYF.

As for this clone: The junction and the germline gene differ at one end; a read error may be behind it. At the DNA level, this CDR3 is encoded by other sequences in the same sample as well. The J gene is TRBJ2-7, the V gene TRBV19; 10 nucleotides match TRBD1. The CDR3 totals 16 residues. CDR1 is LNHDA and CDR2 is SQIVND in the germline V gene (reference sequence). As DNA, the CDR3 is TGTGCCAGTAGTACTTCTAGGGACAGGGGATCCTATGAGCAGTACTTC. This gives the protein CASSTSRDRGSYEQYF.

The J gene is TRBJ1-2, the V gene TRBV5-4; the D gene is possibly TRBD1 (5 bases). Between the trimmed V and J ends, which lost 4 bases and 4 bases, there was a span of 14 bases. CDR1 is SGHNT, CDR2 YYREEE, per germline (reference sequence). The CDR3 consists of 14 residues. The CDR3 loop is CASSPGGKLYGYTF. CDR3 in DNA: TGTGCCAGCAGCCCGGGGGGGAAACTCTATGGCTACACCTTC. Complete variable domain (other parts from reference TRBV5-4 and TRBJ1-2): ETGVTQSPTHLIKTRGQQVTLRCSSQSGHNTVSWYQQALGQGPQFIFQYYREEENGRGNFPPRFSGLQFPNYSSELNVNALELDDSALYLCASSPGGKLYGYTFGSGTRLTVV.

J is TRBJ2-3 and V is TRBV21-1; the DNA was not compared with TRBD1, the D call given in the table. TRBV21-1 is assigned pseudogene status. The CDR3 contains 16 residues. This CDR3 is CASSIPDIGARDTQYF. CDR3 DNA: TGTGCCAGCAGCATTCCCGATATAGGGGCGAGAGATACGCAGTATTTT.

Only one count was recorded for this clone. The rearrangement uses TRBV9 and TRBJ2-3; D is ambiguous. This CDR3 is 15 amino acids long. CDR1 and CDR2 from the germline V gene are SGDLS and YYNGEE. Between the trimmed V and J ends, which lost 1 base and 2 bases, there was a span of 11 bases. This chain's CDR3 is CASSVSQVDTDTQYF. For the CDR3, the DNA is TGTGCCAGCAGCGTATCGCAGGTGGACACAGATACGCAGTATTTT. Using reference TRBV9 and TRBJ2-3 for the parts outside the CDR3, the full variable domain is DSGVTQTPKHLITATGQRVTLRCSPRSGDLSVYWYQQSLDQGLQFLIQYYNGEERAKGNILERFSAQQFPDLHSELNLSSLELGDSALYFCASSVSQVDTDTQYFGPGTRLTVL.

V gene TRBV4-2 combines with J gene TRBJ2-7; D unresolved. The length of the CDR3 is 12 residues. The germline CDR1 and CDR2 sequences are LGHNA and YNFKEQ. V lost 2 bases and J lost 9, with 11 bases in between. CDR3: CASSQLSGGQYF. The CDR3 DNA reads TGTGCCAGCAGCCAATTGTCTGGCGGGCAGTACTTC.

The rearrangement links TRBV11-2 to TRBJ2-4, with TRBD1 identical over 7 bases. The CDR3 spans 16 residues. The J segment lost 0 bases and the V segment lost 5 bases, leaving 7 bases of the junction unmatched. Germline assignment: CDR1 SGHAT and CDR2 FQNNGV. The CDR3 region is CASSGQEILAKNIQYF. The CDR3 DNA follows: TGTGCCAGCAGCGGACAGGAAATACTAGCCAAAAACATTCAGTACTTC.

The chain recombines TRBV6-5 with TRBJ2-5; D remains ambiguous. This CDR3 has 14 amino acids. The ends were cut back, 2 bases at V and 0 bases at J, with 7 bases in the middle. Looked up from germline, CDR1 is MNHEY and CDR2 is SVGAGI. The CDR3 nucleotides read TGTGCCAGCAGTTACCGGCGGTACCAAGAGACCCAGTACTTC. The encoded protein is CASSYRRYQETQYF.

The chain combines TRBV6-2 or TRBV6-3 with TRBJ1-1; tentative D call: TRBD1 (5 bases). CDR1 is MNHEY, CDR2 SVGEGT, per germline. The CDR3 runs to 18 residues. V gave up 0 bases and J gave up 1 base, with 18 bases separating them. CDR3 DNA: TGTGCCAGCAGTTACTCGGAGGGGATCGGGAGATCGAACACTGAAGCTTTCTTT. It codes for CASSYSEGIGRSNTEAFF.

V usage is TRBV10-3 and J usage is TRBJ1-3, with a weak D call TRBD1 (5 bases). The CDR3 contains 13 residues. Germline V gene lookup returns CDR1 ENHRY and CDR2 SYGVKD. V gave up 7 bases and J gave up 1 base, with 8 bases separating them. This CDR3 reads CAIIAGSGNTIYF. CDR3 sequence (DNA): TGTGCCATCATAGCAGGGTCTGGAAACACCATATATTTT.

The chain combines TRBV14 with TRBJ1-2, with 9 bases fitting TRBD1. There are 15 residues in the CDR3. With 4 bases clipped from V and 8 bases from J, the junction kept 11 bases outside the gene matches. The germline CDR1 and CDR2 sequences are SGHDN and FVKESK. CDR3 coding DNA: TGTGCCAGCAGCCGATCCGGGACAGGGTTTTACGGCTACACCTTC. This gives the protein CASSRSGTGFYGYTF.

The CDR3 nucleotides read TGTGCCAGCAGCTTAGTAACAAGCAATCAGCCCCAGCATTTT. It specifies CASSLVTSNQPQHF. The V gene is TRBV7-2, the J gene TRBJ1-5; no clear D gene. V lost 1 base and J lost 1, with 5 bases in between. From germline, CDR1 is SGHTA and CDR2 FQGNSA. The CDR3 loop spans 14 amino acids.

The chain uses TRBV7-6 and TRBJ2-1, with TRBD1 identical over 7 bases. The germline CDR1 and CDR2 sequences are SGHVS and FNYEAQ. The V and J ends lost 5 bases and 2 bases, in that order; junction bases with no gene match: 6. The CDR3 runs 15 residues. The DNA for the CDR3 is TGTGCCAGCAGCCCCACACAGGGGCCCTACAATGAGCAGTTCTTC. Translation gives CASSPTQGPYNEQFF.

The chain carries TRBV12-3 or TRBV12-4 and TRBJ2-5; perhaps TRBD1 as D (5 bases). Deletions cut 7 bases from V and 5 bases from J, with 11 bases between. This CDR3 has 12 residues. CDR3 nucleotides: TGTGCCAGCACCTGGGCAGGGGAGACCCAGTACTTC. Translating it yields CASTWAGETQYF.

V usage is TRBV4-2 and J usage is TRBJ2-3; no firm D call. The CDR3 loop spans 18 amino acids. Germline CDR1 is LGHNA and CDR2 is YNFKEQ. Trimming took off 3 bases at V and 4 bases at J, with 23 bases between the two ends. CDR3 sequence (DNA): TGTGCCAGCAGCCAGGGGTTACCGCTTGGCTCATTATCAGATACGCAGTATTTT. Translating it yields CASSQGLPLGSLSDTQYF.